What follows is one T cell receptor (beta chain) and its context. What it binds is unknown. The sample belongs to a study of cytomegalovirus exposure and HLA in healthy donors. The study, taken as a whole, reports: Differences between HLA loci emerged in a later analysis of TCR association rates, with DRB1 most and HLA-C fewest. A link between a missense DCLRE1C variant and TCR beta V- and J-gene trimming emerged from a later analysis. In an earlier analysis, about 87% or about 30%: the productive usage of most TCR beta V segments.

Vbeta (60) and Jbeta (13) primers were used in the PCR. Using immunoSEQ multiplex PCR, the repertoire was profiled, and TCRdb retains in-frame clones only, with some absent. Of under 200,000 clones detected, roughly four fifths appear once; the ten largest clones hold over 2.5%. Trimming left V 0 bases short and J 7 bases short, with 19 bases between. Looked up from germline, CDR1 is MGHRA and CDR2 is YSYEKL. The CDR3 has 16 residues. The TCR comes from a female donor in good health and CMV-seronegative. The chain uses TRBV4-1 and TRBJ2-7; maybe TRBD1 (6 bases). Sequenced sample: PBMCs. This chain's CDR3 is CASSQELTGGVEEQYF. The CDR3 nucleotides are TGCGCCAGCAGCCAAGAGTTGACAGGTGGGGTGGAAGAGCAGTACTTC.